The entry below gives a single T cell receptor (beta chain) sequence along with its context. This clone was found many times. What antigen it recognizes has not been identified. No much larger clone exists at a distance of one base, and base qualities are not known. Libraries were built with PCR. Data came from an Illumina HiSeq 4000. High-throughput sequencing was used to profile the CDR3 region of the TCR beta-chain in every patient. On the authors' methods: The researchers built a classifier to tell apart papillary thyroid cancer patients with distant metastasis, based on CDR3 differences among clinicopathological groups. The Shannon index was used to assess repertoire diversity, and the Morisita-Horn index was used to assess tumor-blood repertoire similarity. Through fastp at Q25 and MiXCR, TCRdb rebuilt clones from the public reads, retaining in-frame beta chains. These V and J calls rely on TCRdb rather than the paper's analysis. This sample has about 49,000 clones in its table, and around 4% of those were observed once. The ten top clones hold approximately 9.5% of the sample.

This sample is part of a study of metastatic and nonmetastatic thyroid tumors (dated by TCRdb to 2019 to 2021). Broadly, across the study: Repertoires from peripheral blood and from tumor or nodule tissue samples of malignant and benign thyroid patients were compared. Results the study describes overall, beyond this receptor: TCR beta diversity was reported as significantly higher in malignant tumors than in benign nodules, in both blood and tumor samples.

No treatment had been received by any patient before thyroid surgery. Using T-cell receptor beta sequencing, the study looked back at clinical samples from patients collected from about 2011 to 2018. Reading from cysteine to phenylalanine, the CDR3 counts 12 amino acids. The CDR3 DNA has 36 bases and is translated from base 1. The germline V gene specifies SGHRS as CDR1 and YFSETQ as CDR2. V drops 3 bases and J drops 6 bases, leaving 8 bases in between. This chain is built from TRBV5-1 and TRBJ2-3; D gene: possibly TRBD1, on 6 matching bases. The receptor comes from a female donor with papillary thyroid cancer or a benign thyroid nodule (not recorded which). Some clones in this sample may be carry-over from other donors' samples. Sequencing was performed on blood. The sequenced DNA: TGCGCCAGCAGCTCTGACAGGGATACGCAGTATTTT. It encodes CASSSDRDTQYF. When the CDR3 is completed using the reference TRBV5-1 and TRBJ2-3 genes on either side, the full variable domain is KAGVTQTPRYLIKTRGQQVTLSCSPISGHRSVSWYQQTPGQGLQFLFEYFSETQRNKGNFPGRFSGRQFSNSRSEMNVSTLELGDSALYLCASSSDRDTQYFGPGTRLTVL.